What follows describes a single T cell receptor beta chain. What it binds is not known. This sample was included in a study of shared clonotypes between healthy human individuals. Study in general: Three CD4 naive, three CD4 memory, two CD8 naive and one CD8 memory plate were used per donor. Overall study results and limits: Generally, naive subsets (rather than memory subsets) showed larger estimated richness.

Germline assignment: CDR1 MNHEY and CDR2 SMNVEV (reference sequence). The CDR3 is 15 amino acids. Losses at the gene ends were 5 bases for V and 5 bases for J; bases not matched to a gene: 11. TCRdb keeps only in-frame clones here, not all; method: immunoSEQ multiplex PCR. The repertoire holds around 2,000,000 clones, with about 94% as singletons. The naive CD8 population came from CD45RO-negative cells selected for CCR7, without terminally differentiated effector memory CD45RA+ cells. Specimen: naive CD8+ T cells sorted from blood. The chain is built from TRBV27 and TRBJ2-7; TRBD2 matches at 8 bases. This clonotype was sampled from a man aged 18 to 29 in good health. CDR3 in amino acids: CASSPGGGVANEQYF. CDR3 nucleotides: TGTGCCAGCAGTCCGGGGGGGGGTGTGGCTAACGAGCAGTACTTC.